This T cell receptor (beta chain) was obtained from a study of shared clonotypes between healthy human individuals. Study-wide results and limits: Naive subsets tended to show greater estimated richness than memory subsets.

Comments on this clone: No antigen is known for it.

With 5 bases clipped from V and 2 bases from J, the junction kept 10 bases outside the gene matches. The CDR3 length is 16 residues. Germline V gives CDR1 SGHRS, CDR2 YFSETQ. The protocol was immunoSEQ multiplex PCR, while the TCRdb copy is restricted to in-frame clones and leaves out a portion. The data show around 550,000 clones, 90% to 97% seen once. Sequencing used naive CD4+ T cells sorted from blood. Sample subset: CD45RA+ positively selected. The source of this sequence is a woman aged 30 to 39 in good health. This sequence joins TRBV5-1 and TRBJ2-5, with TRBD2 identical over 9 bases. CDR3 DNA: TGCGCCAGCAGGCGCCGGGCTAGCGGGGAACAAGAGACCCAGTACTTC. Amino acid sequence: CASRRRASGEQETQYF.